This T cell receptor beta chain was sequenced in a study of early T cells in non-severe SARS-CoV-2 infection. TCRdb analysed the 5' RACE reads with MiXCR anew, one entry per CDR3 protein. This table holds tens of thousands of distinct CDR3 sequences, roughly 5.4% found once. This clonotype was counted between two and nine times. Germline CDR1 is SGHVS and CDR2 is FNYEAQ. Trimming removed 1 base from V and 6 bases from J, with 10 bases in between. This CDR3 is 13 amino acids long. The V gene is TRBV7-6, the J gene TRBJ2-7; D is ambiguous. Material: whole blood, obtained at baseline. The source is an adult who was a healthcare worker with PCR-confirmed SARS-CoV-2 infection or an uninfected control (not recorded which). The chain's CDR3 is CASSLDWNSEQYV. As DNA, the CDR3 is TGTGCCAGCAGCTTAGATTGGAATTCCGAGCAGTACGTC.